These T cell receptor beta chains were read from a single sample in a study of cytomegalovirus exposure and HLA in healthy donors. The assay was immunoSEQ multiplex PCR, and TCRdb's table has in-frame clones only and misses some. The sample carries some 130,000 clones, 65% to 85% recorded once. Sequencing was performed on PBMCs. All receptors come from a male donor in good health and CMV-seronegative. CDR3s include the opening cysteine and the closing phenylalanine or tryptophan. The D gene is left open where the match is weak. Clone size is not always given. Where it is, it says once, few, many or a class for expanded clones.

clone size: -; V gene: TRBV29-1; J gene: TRBJ2-5; D gene: -; CDR3 DNA: TGCAGCGTTGGTCCCATAGAGACCCAGTACTTC; CDR3 protein: CSVGPIETQYF
clone size: -; V gene: TRBV5-1; J gene: TRBJ2-1; D gene: -; CDR3 DNA: TGCGCCAGCAGCTTGGGTGGACTTAACAATGAGCAGTTCTTC; CDR3 protein: CASSLGGLNNEQFF
clone size: -; V gene: TRBV11-3; J gene: TRBJ2-5; D gene: -; CDR3 DNA: TGTGCCAGCAGCCCCAGATTGGGGGGGACCCAGTACTTC; CDR3 protein: CASSPRLGGTQYF
clone size: -; V gene: TRBV19; J gene: TRBJ2-1; D gene: TRBD2; CDR3 DNA: TGTGCCAGTAGTAATAGCGGGAGCTTTTACAATGAGCAGTTCTTC; CDR3 protein: CASSNSGSFYNEQFF
clone size: -; V gene: TRBV27; J gene: TRBJ2-3; D gene: TRBD1; CDR3 DNA: TGTGCCAGCAGCCGACTGACCCAAGCCTCGGGACAGGACACAGATACGCAGTATTTT; CDR3 protein: CASSRLTQASGQDTDTQYF
clone size: -; V gene: TRBV2; J gene: TRBJ1-3; D gene: -; CDR3 DNA: TGTGCCAGCAGTGTGCACCCGGAGAACACCATATATTTT; CDR3 protein: CASSVHPENTIYF
clone size: -; V gene: TRBV13; J gene: TRBJ2-7; D gene: TRBD1; CDR3 DNA: TGTGCCAGCAGCTCTGGGGACAGGGGGTACGAGCAGTACTTC; CDR3 protein: CASSSGDRGYEQYF
clone size: -; V gene: TRBV7-2; J gene: TRBJ2-7; D gene: TRBD1; CDR3 DNA: TGTGCCAGCAGCGCCACAGGGGGCTACGAGCAGTACTTC; CDR3 protein: CASSATGGYEQYF
clone size: -; V gene: TRBV6-6; J gene: TRBJ1-6; D gene: -; CDR3 DNA: TGTGCCAGCAGTTACTCCGCCAGGATGAATTCACCCCTCCACTTT; CDR3 protein: CASSYSARMNSPLHF
clone size: few; V gene: TRBV7-3; J gene: TRBJ2-3; D gene: -; CDR3 DNA: TGTGCCAGCAGCTTAACGTCCGGGGATACGCAGTATTTT; CDR3 protein: CASSLTSGDTQYF
clone size: -; V gene: TRBV4-3; J gene: TRBJ2-7; D gene: TRBD2; CDR3 DNA: TGCGCCAGCAGCCCTATGCGGGCGGGGGACTACGAGCAGTACTTC; CDR3 protein: CASSPMRAGDYEQYF
clone size: -; V gene: TRBV7-6; J gene: TRBJ2-7; D gene: -; CDR3 DNA: TGTGCCAGCAGCCCCGGACAGGGAGGGGGCGAGCAGTACTTC; CDR3 protein: CASSPGQGGGEQYF
clone size: -; V gene: TRBV19; J gene: TRBJ1-1; D gene: TRBD1; CDR3 DNA: TGTGCCAGTAGCAAAAGGACAGGGAACACTGAAGCTTTCTTT; CDR3 protein: CASSKRTGNTEAFF
clone size: -; V gene: TRBV10-2; J gene: TRBJ2-3; D gene: TRBD1; CDR3 DNA: TGCGCCAGCAGTACCGGACAGGGGATCACAGATACGCAGTATTTT; CDR3 protein: CASSTGQGITDTQYF
clone size: -; V gene: TRBV2; J gene: TRBJ2-7; D gene: TRBD1; CDR3 DNA: TGTGCCAGCAGTGTTGACAGGGGTCACTACGAGCAGTACTTC; CDR3 protein: CASSVDRGHYEQYF
clone size: once; V gene: TRBV2; J gene: TRBJ2-1; D gene: TRBD2; CDR3 DNA: TGTGCCAGCAGTGGGAGGACTAGCGGCTTTGGAGAGTTCTTC; CDR3 protein: CASSGRTSGFGEFF
clone size: -; V gene: TRBV9; J gene: TRBJ2-5; D gene: TRBD2; CDR3 DNA: TGTGCCAGCAGCAAGCGGGGGTTGTACCAAGAGACCCAGTACTTC; CDR3 protein: CASSKRGLYQETQYF
clone size: -; V gene: TRBV5-5; J gene: TRBJ1-2; D gene: -; CDR3 DNA: TGTGCCAGCAGCTTCTCTGACAGGACTAACTATGGCTACACCTTC; CDR3 protein: CASSFSDRTNYGYTF
clone size: -; V gene: TRBV15; J gene: TRBJ2-5; D gene: -; CDR3 DNA: TGTGCCACCAGCAGAACCTCCCAGACAGGACAAGAGACCCAGTACTTC; CDR3 protein: CATSRTSQTGQETQYF
clone size: -; V gene: TRBV7-2; J gene: TRBJ1-5; D gene: -; CDR3 DNA: TGTGCCAGCGGGCTGGGGGGGAGACATCAGCCCCAGCATTTT; CDR3 protein: CASGLGGRHQPQHF
clone size: -; V gene: TRBV4-3; J gene: TRBJ2-5; D gene: TRBD1; CDR3 DNA: TGCGCCAGCAGCCTGTACAGGGGCTCTGGGGAGACCCAGTACTTC; CDR3 protein: CASSLYRGSGETQYF
clone size: -; V gene: TRBV5-1; J gene: TRBJ2-7; D gene: TRBD1; CDR3 DNA: TGCGCCAGCAGCTACGGACAGGGAACCTACGAGCAGTACTTC; CDR3 protein: CASSYGQGTYEQYF
clone size: -; V gene: TRBV6-5; J gene: TRBJ2-2; D gene: -; CDR3 DNA: TGTGCCAGCAGCACATTGGCCACCGGGGAGCTGTTTTTT; CDR3 protein: CASSTLATGELFF
clone size: -; V gene: TRBV7-2; J gene: TRBJ2-1; D gene: -; CDR3 DNA: TGTGCCAGCAGCTCACCTACGGGGGTTGAGCAGTTCTTC; CDR3 protein: CASSSPTGVEQFF
clone size: -; V gene: TRBV18; J gene: TRBJ2-7; D gene: -; CDR3 DNA: TGTGCCAGCTCACCCGTGGACACCCACTACGAGCAGTACTTC; CDR3 protein: CASSPVDTHYEQYF
clone size: -; V gene: TRBV5-1; J gene: TRBJ1-2; D gene: TRBD1; CDR3 DNA: TGCGCCAGCAGCTTGTCCGGACAGGGGGACGGAAACAACTATGTCTACACCTTC; CDR3 protein: CASSLSGQGDGNNYVYTF
clone size: -; V gene: TRBV9; J gene: TRBJ2-6; D gene: TRBD1; CDR3 DNA: TGTGCCAGCAGCGAACAGGGGGCTCTAGTTGGGGCCAACGTCCTGACTTTC; CDR3 protein: CASSEQGALVGANVLTF
clone size: -; V gene: TRBV2; J gene: TRBJ2-2; D gene: TRBD1; CDR3 DNA: TGTGCCAGCAGGACAGGGATCGGGAACACCGGGGAGCTGTTTTTT; CDR3 protein: CASRTGIGNTGELFF
clone size: few; V gene: TRBV7-2; J gene: TRBJ2-1; D gene: TRBD1; CDR3 DNA: TGTGCCAGCAGCGGGACAGGGGGCTACAATGAGCAGTTCTTC; CDR3 protein: CASSGTGGYNEQFF
clone size: once; V gene: TRBV19; J gene: TRBJ2-1; D gene: TRBD1; CDR3 DNA: TGTGCCAGTAGTATAAGGGCAGGGGGTAAGAACAATGAGCAGTTCTTC; CDR3 protein: CASSIRAGGKNNEQFF
clone size: -; V gene: TRBV4-1; J gene: TRBJ1-2; D gene: -; CDR3 DNA: TGCGCCAGCAGCCAAGGGCCGGGACAAAACTATGGCTACACCTTC; CDR3 protein: CASSQGPGQNYGYTF
clone size: once; V gene: TRBV4-1; J gene: TRBJ1-2; D gene: -; CDR3 DNA: TGCGCCAGCAGCCAAGACCCGGGGTTAAACTATGGCTACACCTTC; CDR3 protein: CASSQDPGLNYGYTF
clone size: -; V gene: TRBV7-9; J gene: TRBJ1-2; D gene: -; CDR3 DNA: TGTGCCAGCAGCTTAACTACGCTAGACTATGGCTACACCTTC; CDR3 protein: CASSLTTLDYGYTF
clone size: few; V gene: TRBV12-5; J gene: TRBJ1-2; D gene: TRBD1; CDR3 DNA: TGTGCTAGTGGTTTGGAAACCGGGACAGGGGGCGGCTACACCTTC; CDR3 protein: CASGLETGTGGGYTF
clone size: -; V gene: TRBV18; J gene: TRBJ2-5; D gene: -; CDR3 DNA: TGTGCCAGCTCACCACGGGCATCAGAACAAGAGACCCAGTACTTC; CDR3 protein: CASSPRASEQETQYF
clone size: -; V gene: TRBV5-4; J gene: TRBJ1-1; D gene: TRBD1; CDR3 DNA: TGTGCCAGCAGTCTCGGGACAGCCAACACTGAAGCTTTCTTT; CDR3 protein: CASSLGTANTEAFF
clone size: -; V gene: TRBV19; J gene: TRBJ1-5; D gene: TRBD1; CDR3 DNA: TGTGCCAGTAGACAGACAGGGAACAATCAGCCCCAGCATTTT; CDR3 protein: CASRQTGNNQPQHF
clone size: few; V gene: TRBV4-1; J gene: TRBJ2-5; D gene: TRBD2; CDR3 DNA: TGCGCCAGCAGCCAAGAACTAGCGGGAGTGGGAGAGACCCAGTACTTC; CDR3 protein: CASSQELAGVGETQYF
clone size: -; V gene: TRBV19; J gene: TRBJ1-5; D gene: TRBD1; CDR3 DNA: TGTGCCAGTAGTATGGAGGCCCAGGGGGCGAATCAGCCCCAGCATTTT; CDR3 protein: CASSMEAQGANQPQHF
clone size: -; V gene: TRBV30; J gene: TRBJ1-2; D gene: TRBD1; CDR3 DNA: TGTGCCTGGAGTACCGGACAGGGGGGTGGCTACACCTTC; CDR3 protein: CAWSTGQGGGYTF
clone size: -; V gene: TRBV6-6; J gene: TRBJ1-5; D gene: TRBD1; CDR3 DNA: TGTGCCAGCAGTCCAACAGGGGGACAGCCCCAGCATTTT; CDR3 protein: CASSPTGGQPQHF
clone size: once; V gene: TRBV10-3; J gene: TRBJ2-7; D gene: -; CDR3 DNA: TGTGCCATCAGTGAGTCGGGGGGACAGACCTACGAGCAGTACTTC; CDR3 protein: CAISESGGQTYEQYF
clone size: -; V gene: TRBV6-5; J gene: TRBJ2-3; D gene: TRBD1; CDR3 DNA: TGTGCCAGCAGTTACTCGGACAGGGGAACCACAGATACGCAGTATTTT; CDR3 protein: CASSYSDRGTTDTQYF
clone size: -; V gene: TRBV21-1; J gene: TRBJ2-7; D gene: -; CDR3 DNA: TGTGCCAGCAGCAAAGGGGGGGATGCCGAGCAGTACTTC; CDR3 protein: CASSKGGDAEQYF
clone size: -; V gene: TRBV10-3; J gene: TRBJ1-1; D gene: -; CDR3 DNA: TGTGCCATCAGTGTTGGGCCGGGGAGTGTGGCTTTCTTT; CDR3 protein: CAISVGPGSVAFF
clone size: -; V gene: TRBV12-2; J gene: TRBJ1-3; D gene: -; CDR3 DNA: TGTGCAAGTCGCTTATGGGACACCCTCTCTGGAAACACCATATATTTT; CDR3 protein: CASRLWDTLSGNTIYF
clone size: -; V gene: TRBV2; J gene: TRBJ2-1; D gene: TRBD2; CDR3 DNA: TGTGCCAGCAGTGAACTGGGGGGGGGATACAATGAGCAGTTCTTC; CDR3 protein: CASSELGGGYNEQFF
clone size: -; V gene: TRBV4-2; J gene: TRBJ2-1; D gene: -; CDR3 DNA: TGTGCCAGCAGCCAAAGAACAGGGAATGAGCAGTTCTTC; CDR3 protein: CASSQRTGNEQFF
clone size: -; V gene: TRBV6-5; J gene: TRBJ1-2; D gene: -; CDR3 DNA: TGTGCCAGCAGTTACAGGGAAAGTGGCGGGTATGGCTACACCTTC; CDR3 protein: CASSYRESGGYGYTF
clone size: -; V gene: TRBV27; J gene: TRBJ1-5; D gene: -; CDR3 DNA: TGTGCCAGCAGTAACAGGCCCAATCAGCCCCAGCATTTT; CDR3 protein: CASSNRPNQPQHF
clone size: few; V gene: TRBV27; J gene: TRBJ1-5; D gene: TRBD1; CDR3 DNA: TGTGCCAGCAGTTCGCAACAGGGGCGGGTCAATCAGCCCCAGCATTTT; CDR3 protein: CASSSQQGRVNQPQHF